The 32 T cell receptor beta chains reported below all come from one sample, sequenced in a study of blood T cell repertoires in COVID-19. Profiled with immunoSEQ multiplex PCR; TCRdb holds only in-frame clones, not every one. Of some 120,000 clones in the sample, less than 75% were seen once. The sample comprised peripheral blood. The receptors stem from a human donor with acute or convalescent COVID-19. The donor label of this sample is uncertain.

The rearrangement links TRBV30 to TRBJ2-3; D is undetermined. The CDR3 is 12 residues long. The V gene's germline CDR1 is GTSNPN and CDR2 SVGIG (reference sequence). V was pared by 1 base and J by 6 bases, with 8 bases between. Here the CDR3 reads CAWSGPGDTQYF. DNA of the CDR3: TGTGCCTGGAGTGGCCCTGGCGATACGCAGTATTTT.

V gene TRBV2 combines with J gene TRBJ1-6; a weak D match, TRBD1 (5 bases). With 7 bases removed from V and 9 bases from J, the gap between germline ends came to 19 bases. Germline V gene data show CDR1 as SNHLY and CDR2 as FYNNEI. The CDR3 contains 15 residues. The DNA for the CDR3 is TGTGCCAGCAACAACCGGGAACTCGGGGGTTCACCCCTCCACTTT. Translating it yields CASNNRELGGSPLHF.

The table lists this clone with a few counts. V gene TRBV19 combines with J gene TRBJ1-2, with D possibly TRBD1 on 5 matching bases. The CDR3 has 14 amino acids. V was cut by 8 bases and J by 8 bases, with 21 bases left in between. Germline V lookup: CDR1 LNHDA, CDR2 SQIVND (reference sequence). CDR3 in DNA: TGTGCCAGTTCTGTCAGGGTTCAGGCCCTAGGCTACACCTTC. Translating gives CASSVRVQALGYTF.

The chain is built from TRBV2 and TRBJ2-5, with TRBD2 matching 7 bases. The V segment lost 9 bases and the J segment 5 bases; nucleotides outside the gene matches: 18. This CDR3 is built from 16 residues. Germline lookup yields CDR1 SNHLY and CDR2 FYNNEI. CDR3 coding DNA: TGTGCCAGTCCCCCCGATCCGGAACTAGCGTGGGAGACCCAGTACTTC. It encodes CASPPDPELAWETQYF.

The chain carries TRBV11-2 and TRBJ2-2; TRBD2 might be the D (7 bases). V gave up 2 bases and J gave up 2 bases, with 12 bases separating them. CDR1 is SGHAT and CDR2 is FQNNGV in the germline V gene. CDR3 length equals 16 residues. This CDR3 is CASSLRGARNTGELFF. In nucleotides, the CDR3 is TGTGCCAGCAGCTTACGGGGGGCACGTAACACCGGGGAGCTGTTTTTT.

V is TRBV6-2 or TRBV6-3 and J is TRBJ1-5; D unresolved. Trimming stripped 2 bases from V and 0 bases from J, with 8 bases between. The CDR3 is made up of 15 amino acids. In germline, CDR1 is MNHEY, CDR2 SVGEGT. The CDR3 loop is CASSYQAHSNQPQHF. The CDR3 coding sequence is TGTGCCAGCAGTTACCAGGCACATAGCAATCAGCCCCAGCATTTT.

V gene TRBV10-3 combines with J gene TRBJ1-2, with TRBD1 identical over 7 bases. V shed 6 bases, J shed 6 bases, and the junction held 10 bases outside the gene matches. This CDR3 is 14 amino acids long. Per germline, CDR1 ENHRY and CDR2 SYGVKD. The CDR3, as DNA: TGTGCCATCAGCCCCGTTGACAGGGTACATGGCTACACCTTC. Its protein product is CAISPVDRVHGYTF.

This clone occurred many times. The chain links TRBV2 to TRBJ2-7, with TRBD1 matching over 8 bases. Germline V gene sequence: CDR1 SNHLY, CDR2 FYNNEI. The CDR3 is 14 residues long. The trim removed 5 bases at V and 5 bases at J, leaving 8 bases unmatched. The CDR3 coding sequence is TGTGCCAGCAGTCGATCCAGGACAGGGAACGAGCAGTACTTC. It yields the protein CASSRSRTGNEQYF.

In the case of this clone: The junction differs from germline at one of its ends, possibly a read error. This same CDR3 is encoded by further DNA sequences in the sample. J is TRBJ2-1 and V is TRBV2; 11 bases line up with TRBD2. The CDR3 has 18 amino acids. Germline V gene sequence: CDR1 SNHLY, CDR2 FYNNEI. CDR3: CASSQDINIAGGTNEQFF. The CDR3 DNA is TGTGCTAGCAGTCAAGACATAAATATAGCGGGGGGGACCAATGAGCAGTTCTTC.

J is TRBJ1-5 and V is TRBV2; D remains ambiguous. V dropped 3 bases and J dropped 2 bases, with 11 bases sitting between them. The CDR3 is made up of 15 amino acids. CDR1 and CDR2 from the germline V gene are SNHLY and FYNNEI. The chain's CDR3 is CASSDESPGNQPQHF. The CDR3 DNA is TGTGCCAGCAGTGATGAGTCTCCGGGCAATCAGCCCCAGCATTTT. The full variable domain, in which reference TRBV2 and TRBJ1-5 provide the parts outside the CDR3, is EPEVTQTPSHQVTQMGQEVILRCVPISNHLYFYWYRQILGQKVEFLVSFYNNEISEKSEIFDDQFSVERPDGSNFTLKIRSTKLEDSAMYFCASSDESPGNQPQHFGDGTRLSIL.

The chain is built from TRBV2 and TRBJ2-3; a weak D match, TRBD2 (7 bases). Germline CDR1 SNHLY, CDR2 FYNNEI. The CDR3 runs to 14 residues. V dropped 6 bases and J dropped 1 base, with 11 bases sitting between them. CDR3 amino acids: CASRKGGRTDTQYF. The CDR3 DNA reads TGTGCCAGCAGGAAGGGGGGGCGCACAGATACGCAGTATTTT.

The genes are TRBV25-1 and TRBJ1-6, with TRBD1 identical over 8 bases. The CDR3 runs 14 residues. The V segment lost 5 bases and the J segment 7 bases; nucleotides outside the gene matches: 4. CDR1 is MGHDK, CDR2 SYGVNS, per germline. CDR3 nucleotide sequence: TGTGCCAGCAGTAGGACAGGGCAGAATTCACCCCTCCACTTT. This codes for CASSRTGQNSPLHF.

The rearrangement uses TRBV4-1 and TRBJ2-5, with 12 positions matching TRBD2. V lost 4 bases to trimming and J lost 5 bases; unmatched junction nucleotides: 5. The germline V gene encodes CDR1 MGHRA and CDR2 YSYEKL. The CDR3 sequence is 15 residues long. CDR3 sequence reads: CASSPGLAGRETQYF. The CDR3 coding sequence is TGCGCCAGCAGCCCCGGACTAGCGGGGAGGGAGACCCAGTACTTC.

V and J are TRBV3-1 (or the pseudogene TRBV3-2) and TRBJ2-3; TRBD2 aligns across 13 bases. The CDR3 runs 15 residues. Germline V lookup: CDR1 LGHDT, CDR2 YNNKEL (reference sequence). V lost 4 bases to trimming and J lost 7 bases; unmatched junction nucleotides: 5. CDR3 loop: CASSLGTSGVNTQYF. The CDR3 DNA reads TGTGCCAGCAGCCTTGGGACTAGCGGGGTGAATACGCAGTATTTT.

The rearrangement joins TRBV4-1 to TRBJ2-7; 7 bases agree with TRBD1. Per the germline V gene, CDR1 is MGHRA and CDR2 is YSYEKL. The CDR3 consists of 15 residues. Trimming cost V 4 bases and J 1 base; bases outside gene matches: 7. This chain's CDR3 is CASSLVAGGSYEQYF. The CDR3 bases are TGCGCCAGCAGCCTAGTGGCAGGGGGTTCCTACGAGCAGTACTTC.

The genes are TRBV18 and TRBJ1-3; D is uncertain. Germline lookup yields CDR1 KGHSH and CDR2 LQKENI. The CDR3 has 15 amino acids. V shed 3 bases and J shed 0 bases, with 9 bases lying between them. CDR3 protein: CASSPEQYSGNTIYF. DNA of the CDR3: TGTGCCAGCTCACCGGAACAGTACTCTGGAAACACCATATATTTT.

In its sample, this clone was seen a few times. V gene TRBV21-1 combines with J gene TRBJ2-7; the tabulated D call, TRBD1, remains unverified against the DNA. TRBV21-1 counts as a pseudogene. CDR3 length equals 16 residues. CDR3 bases: TGTGCCAGCAGCAAAGAAGTCGAGACAGGGGTCTACGAGCAGTACGTC. Translating it yields CASSKEVETGVYEQYV.

The rearrangement joins TRBV7-3 to TRBJ2-3, with TRBD2 matching 8 bases. The V gene's germline CDR1 is SGHTA and CDR2 FQGTGA. There are 15 residues in the CDR3. V lost 5 bases and J lost 8; bases outside the gene matches: 12. CDR3 in amino acids: CASSQGGGRGGTQYF. The CDR3 DNA is TGTGCCAGCAGCCAAGGCGGGGGGCGCGGGGGTACGCAGTATTTT.

The chain is built from TRBV10-3 and TRBJ1-1; tentative D call: TRBD1 (5 bases). The V end lost 6 bases, the J end lost 4 bases, and 12 bases lay between the germline ends. The CDR3 is made up of 13 amino acids. Germline CDR1 is ENHRY and CDR2 is SYGVKD. The CDR3 is CAISLTGGTEAFF. The DNA for the CDR3 is TGTGCCATCAGCCTCACGGGGGGCACTGAAGCTTTCTTT.

V and J are TRBV6-4 and TRBJ2-3; 9 bases are a match to TRBD2. This CDR3 region has 15 residues. Germline lookup yields CDR1 MRHNA and CDR2 SNTAGT. V gave up 4 bases and J gave up 3 bases; unmatched junction bases: 5. The CDR3 region has the DNA TGTGCCAGCAGTGTTAGCGGGGGCCTAACAGATACGCAGTATTTT. The encoded protein is CASSVSGGLTDTQYF.

This clone occurred a few times. The V call is TRBV7-6, the J call TRBJ2-2, with 7 bases that match TRBD1. Per germline, CDR1 SGHVS and CDR2 FNYEAQ. Germline trimming cut 4 bases from V and 6 bases from J; bases unmatched to any gene: 5. There are 14 residues in the CDR3. The CDR3 DNA reads as TGTGCCAGCAGCTCCTTCCAGGGGGCCGGGGAGCTGTTTTTT. This encodes CASSSFQGAGELFF. Filled out from reference TRBV7-6 and TRBJ2-2, the complete variable domain reads GAGVSQSPRYKVTKRGQDVALRCDPISGHVSLYWYRQALGQGPEFLTYFNYEAQQDKSGLPNDRFSAERPEGSISTLTIQRTEQRDSAMYRCASSSFQGAGELFFGEGSRLTVL.

This clone was seen more than once but under ten times. The chain joins TRBV6-1 to TRBJ1-2; 7 nucleotides line up with TRBD1. Trimming at V came to 3 bases and at J to 4 bases, leaving 5 bases not matched to a gene. This CDR3 has 14 amino acids. In germline, CDR1 is MNHNS, CDR2 SASEGT. The CDR3 spells CASSDAWTGYGYTF. CDR3 in DNA: TGTGCCAGCAGTGATGCCTGGACAGGCTATGGCTACACCTTC.

The rearrangement joins TRBV24-1 to TRBJ1-1; D is unresolved. In germline, CDR1 is KGHDR, CDR2 SFDVKD. The V gene lost 9 bases and the J gene lost 4 bases, with 14 bases spanning the gap. The CDR3 totals 13 residues. The CDR3 sequence: CATANPTGTEAFF. The CDR3 region has the DNA TGTGCCACCGCAAACCCCACTGGCACTGAAGCTTTCTTT.

This chain connects TRBV7-2 to TRBJ2-1; D may be TRBD2 (7 bases). This CDR3 is 15 amino acids long. V lost 5 bases and J lost 10, with 21 bases in between. Germline V gene lookup returns CDR1 SGHTA and CDR2 FQGNSA. In DNA, the CDR3 is TGTGCCAGCAGCCCCACGGGGGGACCAGGGGAGGAGCAGTTCTTC. It is translated as CASSPTGGPGEEQFF.

This chain links TRBV4-1 with TRBJ1-6; 8 bases are shared with TRBD1. The CDR3 sequence is 16 residues long. CDR1 MGHRA and CDR2 YSYEKL come from the germline V gene. The V segment lost 0 bases and the J segment 9 bases; nucleotides outside the gene matches: 7. CDR3 bases: TGCGCCAGCAGCCAAGAAGGCAGGGGGCAGCGTTCACCCCTCCACTTT. This gives the protein CASSQEGRGQRSPLHF.

In its sample, this clone was seen a few times. The chain employs TRBV6-5 and TRBJ2-7, with 11 positions matching TRBD1. The germline V gene encodes CDR1 MNHEY and CDR2 SVGAGI. The ends lost 5 bases at V and 4 bases at J; junction bases unmatched: 4. The CDR3 loop spans 14 amino acids. CDR3 residues: CASSRGTGGYEQYF. CDR3 nucleotides: TGTGCCAGCAGTCGCGGGACAGGGGGGTACGAGCAGTACTTC.

The chain uses TRBV2 and TRBJ1-4; D not resolved. The CDR3 is 16 residues long. Germline CDR1 and CDR2: SNHLY and FYNNEI. The V end lost 3 bases, the J end lost 0 bases, and 11 bases lay between the germline ends. The CDR3 here is CASSDVGGSTNEKLFF. The CDR3 DNA follows: TGTGCCAGCAGTGATGTGGGCGGGTCAACTAATGAAAAACTGTTTTTT.

This clone was seen more than once but under ten times. J is TRBJ1-4 and V is TRBV24-1; TRBD1 matches at 8 bases. This CDR3 contains 16 residues. V gave up 4 bases and J gave up 6 bases; unmatched junction bases: 9. Germline values: CDR1 KGHDR, CDR2 SFDVKD. CDR3 DNA: TGTGCCACCAGTGACACGACAGGGGCAGGGGATGAAAAACTGTTTTTT. This sequence encodes CATSDTTGAGDEKLFF.

This clone was found a few times. The rearrangement joins TRBV7-3 to TRBJ2-1; TRBD1 matches at 7 bases. The CDR3 has 14 residues. Germline V gene lookup returns CDR1 SGHTA and CDR2 FQGTGA. Trimming took 5 bases from V and 1 from J; bases not matched to a gene: 2. The CDR3 nucleotides read TGTGCCAGCAGCCCCAGGGGGTCCTACAATGAGCAGTTCTTC. It specifies CASSPRGSYNEQFF.

This rearrangement joins TRBV13 to TRBJ1-6; 9 bases line up with TRBD1. From germline, CDR1 is PRHDT and CDR2 FYEKMQ (reference sequence). Trimming at V came to 2 bases and at J to 6 bases, leaving 5 bases not matched to a gene. CDR3 length: 16 residues. CDR3: CASSLNRGLSNSPLHF. DNA for the CDR3: TGTGCCAGCAGCTTAAACAGGGGGCTCTCTAATTCACCCCTCCACTTT.

The chain carries TRBV9 and TRBJ1-6, with 8 bases fitting TRBD1. J gave up 9 bases and V 0 bases, and 2 bases lay outside the gene matches. This CDR3 is built from 14 residues. The germline V gene encodes CDR1 SGDLS and CDR2 YYNGEE. The CDR3 here is CASSVDRGFSPLHF. The CDR3 nucleotides read TGTGCCAGCAGCGTAGACAGGGGGTTTTCACCCCTCCACTTT.

The chain employs TRBV13 and TRBJ2-2; 8 bases map to TRBD2. Germline loops: CDR1 PRHDT, CDR2 FYEKMQ (reference sequence). CDR3 size: 13 residues. The V gene end was trimmed by 8 bases and the J gene end by 7 bases; junction bases not matched to a gene: 6. Written as DNA, the CDR3 is TGTGCCAGCCTGAAGCGGGGGAGCGGGGAGCTGTTTTTT. Encoded protein: CASLKRGSGELFF. The full variable domain, rest sourced from reference TRBV13 and TRBJ2-2, is AAGVIQSPRHLIKEKRETATLKCYPIPRHDTVYWYQQGPGQDPQFLISFYEKMQSDKGSIPDRFSAQQFSDYHSELNMSSLELGDSALYFCASLKRGSGELFFGEGSRLTVL.